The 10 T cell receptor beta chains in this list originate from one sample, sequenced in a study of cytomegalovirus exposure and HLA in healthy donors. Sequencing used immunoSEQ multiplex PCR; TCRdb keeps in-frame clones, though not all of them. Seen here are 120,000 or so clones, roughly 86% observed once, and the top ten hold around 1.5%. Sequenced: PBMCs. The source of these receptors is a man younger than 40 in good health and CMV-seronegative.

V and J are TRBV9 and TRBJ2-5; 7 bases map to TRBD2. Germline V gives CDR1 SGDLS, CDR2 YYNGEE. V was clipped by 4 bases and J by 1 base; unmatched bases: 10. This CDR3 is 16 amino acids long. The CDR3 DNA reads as TGTGCCAGCAGCCACACGATGAGCGGGACCCAAGAGACCCAGTACTTC. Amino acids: CASSHTMSGTQETQYF. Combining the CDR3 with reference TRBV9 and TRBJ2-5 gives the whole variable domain DSGVTQTPKHLITATGQRVTLRCSPRSGDLSVYWYQQSLDQGLQFLIQYYNGEERAKGNILERFSAQQFPDLHSELNLSSLELGDSALYFCASSHTMSGTQETQYFGPGTRLLVL.

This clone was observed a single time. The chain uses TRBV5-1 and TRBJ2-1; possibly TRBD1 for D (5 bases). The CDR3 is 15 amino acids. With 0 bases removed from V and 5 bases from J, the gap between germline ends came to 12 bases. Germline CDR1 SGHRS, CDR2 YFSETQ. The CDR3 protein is CASSLGGSLNNEQFF. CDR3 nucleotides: TGCGCCAGCAGCTTGGGGGGCTCTCTTAACAATGAGCAGTTCTTC.

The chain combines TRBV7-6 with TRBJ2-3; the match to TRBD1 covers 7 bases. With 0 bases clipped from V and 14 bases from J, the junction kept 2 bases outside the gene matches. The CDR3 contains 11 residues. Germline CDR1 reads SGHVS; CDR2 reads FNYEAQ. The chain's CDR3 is CASSLAGQWYF. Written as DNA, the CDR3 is TGTGCCAGCAGCTTAGCGGGACAGTGGTATTTT.

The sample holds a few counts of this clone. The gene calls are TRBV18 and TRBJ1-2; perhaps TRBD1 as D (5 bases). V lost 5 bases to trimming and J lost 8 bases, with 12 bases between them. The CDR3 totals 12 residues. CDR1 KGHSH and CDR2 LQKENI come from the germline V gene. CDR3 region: CASSGDRPGYTF. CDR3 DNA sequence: TGTGCCAGCTCAGGTGACAGACCCGGCTACACCTTC.

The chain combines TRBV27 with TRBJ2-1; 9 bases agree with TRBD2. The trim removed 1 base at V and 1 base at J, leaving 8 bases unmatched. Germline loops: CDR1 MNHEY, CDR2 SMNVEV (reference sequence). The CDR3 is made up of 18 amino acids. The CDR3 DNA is TGTGCCAGCAGTTTATTTCTCGCTAGCGGGAAATCCTACAATGAGCAGTTCTTC. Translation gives CASSLFLASGKSYNEQFF.

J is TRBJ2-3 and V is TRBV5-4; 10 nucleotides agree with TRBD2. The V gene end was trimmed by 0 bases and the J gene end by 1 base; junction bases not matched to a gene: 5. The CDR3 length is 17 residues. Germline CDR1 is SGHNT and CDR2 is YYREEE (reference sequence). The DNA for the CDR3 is TGTGCCAGCAGCTTGGCAAGCGGGAGGGCCCGCACAGATACGCAGTATTTT. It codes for CASSLASGRARTDTQYF. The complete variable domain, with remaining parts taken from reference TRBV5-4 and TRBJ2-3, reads ETGVTQSPTHLIKTRGQQVTLRCSSQSGHNTVSWYQQALGQGPQFIFQYYREEENGRGNFPPRFSGLQFPNYSSELNVNALELDDSALYLCASSLASGRARTDTQYFGPGTRLTVL.

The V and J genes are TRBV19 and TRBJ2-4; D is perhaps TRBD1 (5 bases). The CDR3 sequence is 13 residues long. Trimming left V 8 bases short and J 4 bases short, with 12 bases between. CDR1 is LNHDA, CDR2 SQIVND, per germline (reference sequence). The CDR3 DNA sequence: TGTGCCAGTGGCCGACAGAATAAAAACATTCAGTACTTC. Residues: CASGRQNKNIQYF.

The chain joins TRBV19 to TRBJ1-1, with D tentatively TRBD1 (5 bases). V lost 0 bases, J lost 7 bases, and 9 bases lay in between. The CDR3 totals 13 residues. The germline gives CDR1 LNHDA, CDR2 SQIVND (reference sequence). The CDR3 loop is CASSIDWDYEAFF. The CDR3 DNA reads TGTGCCAGTAGTATAGATTGGGACTATGAAGCTTTCTTT.

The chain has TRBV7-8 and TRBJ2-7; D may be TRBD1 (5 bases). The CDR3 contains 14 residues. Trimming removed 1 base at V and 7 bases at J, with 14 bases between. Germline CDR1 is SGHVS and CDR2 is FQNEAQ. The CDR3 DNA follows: TGTGCCAGCAGCTTAGGTGGTAGGTCAGGGGAGCAGTACTTC. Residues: CASSLGGRSGEQYF.

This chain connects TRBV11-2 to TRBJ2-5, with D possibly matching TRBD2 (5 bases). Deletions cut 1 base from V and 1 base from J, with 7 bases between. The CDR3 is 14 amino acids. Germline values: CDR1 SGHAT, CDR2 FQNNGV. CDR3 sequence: CASSLARGQETQYF. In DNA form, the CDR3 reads TGTGCCAGCAGCTTAGCCCGGGGCCAAGAGACCCAGTACTTC.